These 31 T cell receptor beta chains originate from one sample sequenced in a study of T cell repertoires in cytomegalovirus infection. These receptors' antigens are unknown. In TCRdb, the reads were re-called with MiXCR into one record per CDR3 protein. The repertoire consists of approximately 990,000 distinct CDR3 sequences, with about a third occurring once and the leading ten covering about 14%. The sequencing used cultured CD8+ T cells from PBMCs, collected from culture after CMV antigen stimulation. The receptors come from a human donor in good health (CMV status not recorded). Some clones in this sample may be carry-over from other donors' samples.

The CDR3 DNA reads TGTGCCAGCAGCGGACAGGGAGAGGACTACTATGGCTACACCTTC. Its translation: CASSGQGEDYYGYTF. The chain uses TRBV3-1 and TRBJ1-2, with 8 nucleotides matching TRBD1. The junction had 8 bases not matched to a gene; V was cut back by 5 bases and J by 3 bases. This CDR3 is built from 15 residues. Germline CDR1 is LGHDT and CDR2 is YNNKEL (reference sequence).

Ten or more counts support this clonotype. The chain carries TRBV14 and TRBJ2-1; 15 bases map to TRBD2. The CDR3 extends over 16 amino acids. The V and J ends lost 1 base and 13 bases, in that order; junction bases with no gene match: 8. CDR1 is SGHDN and CDR2 is FVKESK in the germline V gene. The CDR3 region has the DNA TGTGCCAGCAGCCAAGGCGGGACTAGCGGGGGGCCTGCCCAGTTCTTC. Its protein is CASSQGGTSGGPAQFF.

The chain carries TRBV27 and TRBJ1-1; TRBD1 aligns across 8 bases. The V segment lost 5 bases and the J segment 4 bases; nucleotides outside the gene matches: 9. This CDR3 spans 15 amino acids. Germline CDR1 is MNHEY and CDR2 is SMNVEV (reference sequence). CDR3 in amino acids: CASSPPGQGGTEAFF. CDR3 nucleotide sequence: TGTGCCAGCAGTCCCCCCGGACAGGGAGGCACTGAAGCTTTCTTT.

The chain joins TRBV5-6 to TRBJ2-1; D might be TRBD1 or TRBD2, each matching 5 bases. Germline loops: CDR1 SGHDT, CDR2 YYEEEE. V lost 0 bases and J 5 bases, leaving 18 bases between the germline ends. The CDR3 sequence is 17 residues long. CDR3 nucleotides: TGTGCCAGCAGCTTGGGGTGGGGCAGCCCCGGGGACAATGAGCAGTTCTTC. Amino acids: CASSLGWGSPGDNEQFF.

The chain uses TRBV2 and TRBJ1-5; D call uncertain. Germline CDR1 is SNHLY and CDR2 is FYNNEI. The CDR3 sequence is 16 residues long. Trimming pared 0 bases from V and 0 bases from J, leaving 9 bases between. Here the CDR3 DNA reads TGTGCCAGCAGTGAAGCCGGAGAATATAGCAATCAGCCCCAGCATTTT. Residues: CASSEAGEYSNQPQHF.

V usage is TRBV6-5 and J usage is TRBJ2-7; TRBD2 agrees at 7 bases. The CDR3 consists of 16 residues. The V segment lost 0 bases and the J segment 3 bases; nucleotides outside the gene matches: 8. Germline V gene lookup returns CDR1 MNHEY and CDR2 SVGAGI. CDR3 loop: CASSYSAGDYYYEQYF. The CDR3 DNA reads TGTGCCAGCAGTTACTCGGCGGGGGACTACTACTACGAGCAGTACTTC.

This clonotype was recorded many times. The rearrangement links TRBV4-1 to TRBJ2-2; D is possibly TRBD1 (6 bases). CDR1 is MGHRA, CDR2 YSYEKL, per germline. Trimming took 8 bases from V and 0 from J, leaving 13 bases between them. This CDR3 spans 15 amino acids. DNA of the CDR3: TGCGCCAGCGGAAACAGGGCCGCGAACACCGGGGAGCTGTTTTTT. Translated: CASGNRAANTGELFF.

The genes are TRBV7-9 and TRBJ2-7; 12 bases are a match to TRBD1. V dropped 0 bases and J dropped 6; count of bases not matched to a gene: 6. In germline, CDR1 is SEHNR, CDR2 FQNEAQ (reference sequence). This CDR3 has 16 residues. CDR3 coding DNA: TGTGCCAGCAGCTTAGCGCCGGGACAGGGGGCTGGCGAGCAGTACGTC. This sequence encodes CASSLAPGQGAGEQYV.

This chain's CDR3 is CASSWTSGDEQYV. For the CDR3, the DNA is TGTGCCAGCAGTTGGACTAGCGGGGACGAGCAGTACGTC. The V gene is TRBV6-1, the J gene TRBJ2-7, with TRBD2 identical over 12 bases. The length of the CDR3 is 13 residues. Germline V gene lookup returns CDR1 MNHNS and CDR2 SASEGT. The junction had 1 base not matched to a gene; V was cut back by 5 bases and J by 5 bases.

This clonotype was counted between two and nine times. The genes are TRBV6-2 or TRBV6-3 and TRBJ2-2, with D maybe TRBD1 (5 bases). This CDR3 has 17 amino acids. With 0 bases removed from V and 6 bases from J, the gap between germline ends came to 17 bases. Per germline, CDR1 MNHEY and CDR2 SVGEGT. The CDR3, as DNA: TGTGCCAGCAGTTACTCGACATGGACAAGTTATTCCGGGGAGCTGTTTTTT. Translating gives CASSYSTWTSYSGELFF.

This clonotype was picked up many times. The chain employs TRBV7-9 and TRBJ2-5; the D is unclear. The V end was cut by 5 bases, the J end by 5 bases, with 15 bases between. CDR3 length equals 14 residues. Per germline, CDR1 SEHNR and CDR2 FQNEAQ (reference sequence). The CDR3 protein is CASSPRAESETQYF. The DNA of the CDR3 is TGTGCCAGCAGCCCACGAGCCGAGTCGGAGACCCAGTACTTC. The complete variable domain, with remaining parts taken from reference TRBV7-9 and TRBJ2-5, reads DTGVSQNPRHKITKRGQNVTFRCDPISEHNRLYWYRQTLGQGPEFLTYFQNEAQLEKSRLLSDRFSAERPKGSFSTLEIQRTEQGDSAMYLCASSPRAESETQYFGPGTRLLVL.

This clonotype showed up many times. The J gene is TRBJ1-2, the V gene TRBV7-2, with no clear D. Trimming shortened V by 2 bases and J by 9 bases, and 7 bases separated the two germline ends. The CDR3 sequence is 11 residues long. CDR1 and CDR2 (germline): SGHTA, FQGNSA. CDR3 coding DNA: TGTGCCAGCAGCTTATTCGGGAGCTACACCTTC. Translated: CASSLFGSYTF. Using reference TRBV7-2 and TRBJ1-2 for the parts outside the CDR3, the full variable domain is GAGVSQSPSNKVTEKGKDVELRCDPISGHTALYWYRQSLGQGLEFLIYFQGNSAPDKSGLPSDRFSAERTGGSVSTLTIQRTQQEDSAVYLCASSLFGSYTFGSGTRLTVV.

The V call is TRBV6-5, the J call TRBJ2-1; TRBD2 agrees at 15 bases. The CDR3 contains 20 residues. Germline trimming cut 6 bases from V and 8 bases from J; bases unmatched to any gene: 20. Germline CDR1 is MNHEY and CDR2 is SVGAGI. The CDR3 bases are TGTGCCAGCAGAAGACTAATATTCAGGACTAGCGGGGGGGCCGTCGATGAGCAGTTCTTC. Encoded protein: CASRRLIFRTSGGAVDEQFF.

This clonotype was observed a handful of times. The V and J genes are TRBV24-1 and TRBJ1-3; D is possibly TRBD1 (6 bases). V was shortened by 9 bases and J by 0 bases, with 11 bases between the two germline ends. CDR1 and CDR2 from the germline V gene are KGHDR and SFDVKD. The CDR3 is made up of 14 amino acids. The chain's CDR3 is CATAEGGSGNTIYF. The CDR3 nucleotides are TGTGCCACCGCGGAAGGGGGCTCTGGAAACACCATATATTTT.

The CDR3 loop is CASSLVGGKISYEQYF. CDR3 nucleotide sequence: TGTGCCAGCAGCTTAGTGGGAGGGAAAATCTCCTACGAGCAGTACTTC. This sequence joins TRBV7-2 and TRBJ2-7; TRBD2 aligns across 7 bases. The germline gives CDR1 SGHTA, CDR2 FQGNSA. The CDR3 totals 16 residues. The V and J ends lost 1 base and 0 bases, in that order; junction bases with no gene match: 6. Drawing the rest from reference TRBV7-2 and TRBJ2-7, the complete variable domain is GAGVSQSPSNKVTEKGKDVELRCDPISGHTALYWYRQSLGQGLEFLIYFQGNSAPDKSGLPSDRFSAERTGGSVSTLTIQRTQQEDSAVYLCASSLVGGKISYEQYFGPGTRLTVT.

The table lists this clonotype with a few counts. This chain uses TRBV7-9 with TRBJ2-7; 7 bases are a match to TRBD1. Per the germline V gene, CDR1 is SEHNR and CDR2 is FQNEAQ (reference sequence). V was clipped by 6 bases and J by 2 bases; unmatched bases: 4. The CDR3 totals 13 residues. CDR3 residues: CASRSGTAYEQYV. CDR3 in DNA: TGTGCCAGCAGGTCAGGGACAGCCTACGAGCAGTACGTC.

The CDR3 reads CSVGLDRGVQETQYF. In nucleotides, the CDR3 is TGCAGCGTTGGATTGGACAGGGGCGTTCAAGAGACCCAGTACTTC. The chain recombines TRBV29-1 with TRBJ2-5; 9 bases line up with TRBD1. CDR3 length equals 15 residues. Germline lookup yields CDR1 SQVTM and CDR2 ANQGSEA. With V trimmed by 4 bases and J by 2 bases, 8 bases remained unmatched.

This clonotype was seen more than once but under ten times. The gene calls are TRBV2 and TRBJ2-7; 7 bases align to TRBD1. Germline trimming cut 5 bases from V and 5 bases from J; bases unmatched to any gene: 6. There are 13 residues in the CDR3. Germline V gives CDR1 SNHLY, CDR2 FYNNEI. CDR3 nucleotide sequence: TGTGCCAGCAGTAGGAGGACAGGCCACGAGCAGTACTTC. This gives the protein CASSRRTGHEQYF. Together with reference TRBV2 and TRBJ2-7, the CDR3 gives the full variable domain: EPEVTQTPSHQVTQMGQEVILRCVPISNHLYFYWYRQILGQKVEFLVSFYNNEISEKSEIFDDQFSVERPDGSNFTLKIRSTKLEDSAMYFCASSRRTGHEQYFGPGTRLTVT.

J is TRBJ1-1 and V is TRBV6-5, with 7 bases identical to TRBD1. Germline V gives CDR1 MNHEY, CDR2 SVGAGI. Germline trimming cut 0 bases from V and 3 bases from J; bases unmatched to any gene: 16. CDR3 size: 19 residues. Here the CDR3 reads CASSYSPDRYLLGDTEAFF. The DNA for the CDR3 is TGTGCCAGCAGTTACTCTCCGGACAGGTACCTCCTTGGTGACACTGAAGCTTTCTTT.

This clonotype was counted a few times. V and J are TRBV27 and TRBJ2-5, with a weak D call TRBD2 (5 bases). With 7 bases removed from V and 5 bases from J, the gap between germline ends came to 11 bases. Per the germline V gene, CDR1 is MNHEY and CDR2 is SMNVEV (reference sequence). The CDR3 has 12 amino acids. The CDR3 loop is CASTSPGETQYF. Written as DNA, the CDR3 is TGTGCCAGCACCTCCCCGGGGGAGACCCAGTACTTC.

This clonotype was counted only a few times. V is TRBV28 and J is TRBJ2-7; tentative D call: TRBD1 (6 bases). Per the germline V gene, CDR1 is MDHEN and CDR2 is SYDVKM. The CDR3 totals 15 residues. Trimming left V 5 bases short and J 6 bases short, with 20 bases between. CDR3 loop: CASSPHRAPRSEQYV. In nucleotides, the CDR3 is TGTGCCAGCAGTCCCCACAGGGCCCCGCGGTCCGAGCAGTACGTC.

This clonotype was recorded a few times. The gene calls are TRBV11-2 and TRBJ2-3; 8 positions match TRBD2. The CDR3 length is 15 residues. Per germline, CDR1 SGHAT and CDR2 FQNNGV. J gave up 6 bases and V 5 bases, and 10 bases lay outside the gene matches. CDR3 region: CASSPPRGGRDTQYF. For the CDR3, the DNA is TGTGCCAGCAGCCCGCCCCGGGGGGGGAGGGATACGCAGTATTTT.

This clonotype was seen only a few times. CDR3 sequence (DNA): TGTGCCAGCAGCTTCCGAGGGGAGGGCTCCTACAATGAGCAGTTCTTC. Protein: CASSFRGEGSYNEQFF. This chain connects TRBV5-8 to TRBJ2-1; 7 bases match TRBD2. Germline V CDR1 and CDR2: SGHTS, YDEGEE. V dropped 2 bases and J dropped 0; count of bases not matched to a gene: 5. CDR3 length equals 16 residues.

The sample holds many counts of this clonotype. CDR3 residues: CASSLEQQETQYF. The CDR3 nucleotides are TGTGCCAGCAGCTTAGAACAGCAAGAGACCCAGTACTTC. The genes are TRBV7-6 and TRBJ2-5; D not certain. The germline V gene encodes CDR1 SGHVS and CDR2 FNYEAQ. CDR3 length equals 13 residues. Deletions cut 1 base from V and 2 bases from J, with 5 bases between.

J is TRBJ1-5 and V is TRBV2, with a possible D match to TRBD1 (6 bases). The J call may be wrong; the DNA end is better matched by TRBJ2-3. CDR1 is SNHLY, CDR2 FYNNEI, per germline. The CDR3 has 15 residues. This CDR3 is CASSELTDSNQPQYF. Here the CDR3 DNA reads TGTGCCAGCAGCGAATTAACGGACAGCAATCAGCCCCAGTATTTT.

The rearrangement joins TRBV10-3 to TRBJ1-3; D remains ambiguous. The CDR3 has 15 residues. The V and J ends lost 0 bases and 4 bases respectively, with 10 bases between them. CDR1 is ENHRY and CDR2 is SYGVKD in the germline V gene. The CDR3 is CAISESKTQGNTIYF. In DNA, the CDR3 is TGTGCCATCAGTGAGTCGAAAACGCAGGGAAACACCATATATTTT.

This clonotype was counted between two and nine times. The chain uses TRBV7-6 and TRBJ2-5, with D uncertain. The CDR3 is 14 amino acids. CDR1 and CDR2 (germline): SGHVS, FNYEAQ. Trimming shortened V by 1 base and J by 5 bases, and 11 bases separated the two germline ends. CDR3 DNA: TGTGCCAGCAGCTTAGACACGACTGTTGAGACCCAGTACTTC. It yields the protein CASSLDTTVETQYF.

The chain recombines TRBV29-1 with TRBJ1-1, with TRBD1 identical over 10 bases. The CDR3 has 18 residues. Germline V gives CDR1 SQVTM, CDR2 ANQGSEA. V was clipped by 0 bases and J by 0 bases; unmatched bases: 10. CDR3: CSVEDLGTGVIVNTEAFF. Here the CDR3 DNA reads TGCAGCGTTGAAGATCTGGGGACAGGGGTGATTGTGAACACTGAAGCTTTCTTT.

The sample holds a few counts of this clonotype. The CDR3 is CASSTGTGSSYEQYV. The DNA of the CDR3 is TGTGCCAGCAGTACGGGGACAGGGAGCTCCTACGAGCAGTACGTC. This chain uses TRBV7-9 with TRBJ2-7, with 9 bases fitting TRBD1. V trimming: 6 bases; J trimming: 0 bases; junction bases outside the gene matches: 6. The CDR3 covers 15 residues. Germline loops: CDR1 SEHNR, CDR2 FQNEAQ (reference sequence).

This clonotype appeared a few times. This chain joins TRBV7-9 and TRBJ2-2; either TRBD1 or TRBD2 may supply D (5 bases each). Trimming pared 5 bases from V and 6 bases from J, leaving 16 bases between. Per germline, CDR1 SEHNR and CDR2 FQNEAQ (reference sequence). CDR3 length: 15 amino acids. CDR3: CASSPREGSPGELFF. The CDR3 DNA is TGTGCCAGCAGCCCCCGTGAGGGGAGCCCCGGGGAGCTGTTTTTT.

CDR3: CASSLGAGPYNEQFF. The CDR3 DNA reads as TGCGCCAGCAGCTTGGGAGCGGGGCCTTACAATGAGCAGTTCTTC. This sequence joins TRBV5-1 and TRBJ2-1; 7 bases align to TRBD2. The junction had 4 bases not matched to a gene; V was cut back by 0 bases and J by 4 bases. CDR3 size: 15 residues. Per germline, CDR1 SGHRS and CDR2 YFSETQ.